One sample yielded the 13 T cell receptor beta chains listed below, sequenced in a study of control samples from healthy donors and cancer patients. Using immunoSEQ multiplex PCR, the repertoire was profiled, and TCRdb retains in-frame clones only, with some absent. The table records approximately 94,000 clones, roughly 92% of them present only once. Source material: blood. The receptors stem from a woman in her thirties in good health.

The V gene is TRBV15, the J gene TRBJ1-1; TRBD1 might be the D (5 bases). V was shortened by 8 bases and J by 1 base, with 14 bases between the two germline ends. Germline V CDR1 and CDR2: LNHNV, YYDKDF (reference sequence). CDR3 length: 14 amino acids. CDR3 region: CATRQVGGNTEAFF. CDR3 bases: TGTGCCACCCGCCAGGTGGGGGGGAACACTGAAGCTTTCTTT.

The rearrangement joins TRBV2 to TRBJ2-7; D gene ambiguous. The CDR3 is made up of 12 amino acids. Germline V gene data show CDR1 as SNHLY and CDR2 as FYNNEI. Trimming took 8 bases from V and 2 from J, leaving 10 bases between them. The CDR3 loop reads CASQKVAYEQYF. The CDR3 DNA reads TGTGCCAGCCAGAAAGTGGCCTACGAGCAGTACTTC. The full variable domain, in which reference TRBV2 and TRBJ2-7 provide the parts outside the CDR3, is EPEVTQTPSHQVTQMGQEVILRCVPISNHLYFYWYRQILGQKVEFLVSFYNNEISEKSEIFDDQFSVERPDGSNFTLKIRSTKLEDSAMYFCASQKVAYEQYFGPGTRLTVT.

V gene TRBV6-2 or TRBV6-3 combines with J gene TRBJ1-4; D unclear. V lost 1 base, J lost 5 bases, and 5 bases lay in between. Germline loops: CDR1 MNHEY, CDR2 SVGEGT. The CDR3 covers 13 residues. CDR3 nucleotides: TGTGCCAGCAGTTACTTCAGGAATGAAAAACTGTTTTTT. Protein product: CASSYFRNEKLFF.

The rearrangement uses TRBV30 and TRBJ1-1; D is possibly TRBD1 (6 bases). This CDR3 contains 13 residues. Germline CDR1 reads GTSNPN; CDR2 reads SVGIG (reference sequence). Trimming cost V 5 bases and J 5 bases, with 15 bases left between them. The CDR3 DNA reads TGTGCCTGGGGCGGGGGCGGTGGTACTGAAGCTTTCTTT. Its protein product is CAWGGGGGTEAFF. The entire variable domain, with the rest obtained from reference TRBV30 and TRBJ1-1, is as follows: SQTIHQWPATLVQPVGSPLSLECTVEGTSNPNLYWYRQAAGRGLQLLFYSVGIGQISSEVPQNLSASRPQDRQFILSSKKLLLSDSGFYLCAWGGGGGTEAFFGQGTRLTVV.

For this clone: In the same sample, other DNA sequences code for this CDR3. The V gene is TRBV7-9, the J gene TRBJ1-4; D is ambiguous. CDR3 length: 14 residues. The germline gives CDR1 SEHNR, CDR2 FQNEAQ (reference sequence). V was clipped by 1 base and J by 8 bases, with 11 bases between them. CDR3 region: CASSLGQGGEKLFF. DNA of the CDR3: TGTGCCAGCAGCTTAGGCCAAGGAGGGGAAAAACTGTTTTTT.

V and J are TRBV7-6 and TRBJ1-2; TRBD1 is a possible D gene (6 bases). Trimming took 1 base from V and 1 from J, leaving 10 bases between them. There are 15 residues in the CDR3. The germline CDR1 and CDR2 sequences are SGHVS and FNYEAQ. As DNA, the CDR3 is TGTGCCAGCAGCTTAGGGACAGCTCTTAACTATGGCTACACCTTC. It is translated as CASSLGTALNYGYTF.

Concerning this clone: One end of the junction does not line up with germline, which may come from a read error. This sequence joins TRBV7-2 and TRBJ2-7, with 9 bases lining up with TRBD2. Germline values: CDR1 SGHTA, CDR2 FQGNSA. This CDR3 has 15 amino acids. As DNA, the CDR3 is TGTGCCAGCAGCTTAGTTAGTAGCGGGAGTCACGGGCCCCACTTC. It encodes CASSLVSSGSHGPHF.

The J gene is TRBJ2-5, the V gene TRBV6-4, with 13 bases matching TRBD2. V trimming: 6 bases; J trimming: 4 bases; junction bases outside the gene matches: 5. Germline V gene sequence: CDR1 MRHNA, CDR2 SNTAGT. The CDR3 runs to 15 residues. The CDR3 loop reads CASRATSGRRETQYF. DNA of the CDR3: TGTGCCAGCAGAGCGACTAGCGGGAGGCGAGAGACCCAGTACTTC.

This chain connects TRBV6-2 or TRBV6-3 to TRBJ2-5; TRBD2 agrees at 9 bases. Germline V gives CDR1 MNHEY, CDR2 SVGEGT. Losses at the gene ends were 2 bases for V and 1 base for J; bases not matched to a gene: 2. The CDR3 is made up of 15 amino acids. Written as DNA, the CDR3 is TGTGCCAGCAGTTACGAGGGACTAGCCCAAGAGACCCAGTACTTC. Translating gives CASSYEGLAQETQYF.

The CDR3: CASSFRSPIQGRLFF. In DNA form, the CDR3 reads TGCGCCAGCAGCTTTCGGTCCCCAATACAGGGCAGACTGTTTTTT. The J gene is TRBJ1-4, the V gene TRBV5-1; D may be TRBD1 (6 bases). Deletions cut 2 bases from V and 13 bases from J, with 21 bases between. Germline loops: CDR1 SGHRS, CDR2 YFSETQ. There are 15 residues in the CDR3.

The rearrangement uses TRBV7-2 and TRBJ1-3; tentative D call: TRBD1 (5 bases). The germline V and J ends were trimmed by 1 base and 4 bases, with 8 bases remaining between them. Germline assignment: CDR1 SGHTA and CDR2 FQGNSA. CDR3 length: 14 residues. The CDR3 DNA reads TGTGCCAGCAGCTTAGGGGGGGGAGGAAACACCATATATTTT. This translates into CASSLGGGGNTIYF.

The chain couples TRBV19 to TRBJ1-1, with D unclear. There are 14 residues in the CDR3. Germline V gene data show CDR1 as LNHDA and CDR2 as SQIVND (reference sequence). V dropped 2 bases and J dropped 11 bases, with 18 bases sitting between them. The CDR3 loop is CASSITLPTLEAFF. For the CDR3, the DNA is TGTGCCAGTAGTATAACCCTGCCAACCCTAGAGGCTTTCTTT.

This chain uses TRBV19 with TRBJ1-1; 8 bases line up with TRBD1. Germline V gene lookup returns CDR1 LNHDA and CDR2 SQIVND (reference sequence). The CDR3 length is 14 residues. Trimming took 7 bases from V and 5 from J; bases not matched to a gene: 9. The CDR3: CASTSWTGRTEAFF. CDR3 DNA sequence: TGTGCCAGTACTTCATGGACAGGGAGGACTGAAGCTTTCTTT. Based on the CDR3 plus reference TRBV19 and TRBJ1-1, the full variable domain is DGGITQSPKYLFRKEGQNVTLSCEQNLNHDAMYWYRQDPGQGLRLIYYSQIVNDFQKGDIAEGYSVSREKKESFPLTVTSAQKNPTAFYLCASTSWTGRTEAFFGQGTRLTVV.